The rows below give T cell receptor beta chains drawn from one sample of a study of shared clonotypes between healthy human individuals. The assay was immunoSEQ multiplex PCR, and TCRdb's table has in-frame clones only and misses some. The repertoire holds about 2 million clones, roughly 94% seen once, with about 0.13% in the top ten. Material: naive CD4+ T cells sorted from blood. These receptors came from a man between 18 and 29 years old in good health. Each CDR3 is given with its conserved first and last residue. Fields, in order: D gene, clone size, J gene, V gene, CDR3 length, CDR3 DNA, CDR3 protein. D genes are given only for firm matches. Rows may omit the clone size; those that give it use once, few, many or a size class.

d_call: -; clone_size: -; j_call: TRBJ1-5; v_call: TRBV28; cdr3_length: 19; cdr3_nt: TGTGCCAGCAGTTTACCCACCGGACAGTCTACCCGAAGCAATCAGCCCCAGCATTTT; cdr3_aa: CASSLPTGQSTRSNQPQHF
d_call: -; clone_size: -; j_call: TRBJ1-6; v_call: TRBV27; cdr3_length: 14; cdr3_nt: TGTGCCAGCAGCTCAGGGCGGGGGGGTTCACCCCTCCACTTT; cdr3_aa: CASSSGRGGSPLHF
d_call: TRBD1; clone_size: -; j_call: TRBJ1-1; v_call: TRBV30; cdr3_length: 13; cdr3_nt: TGTGCCTGGAGTTACGAGGACAGGGTTGAAGCTTTCTTT; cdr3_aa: CAWSYEDRVEAFF
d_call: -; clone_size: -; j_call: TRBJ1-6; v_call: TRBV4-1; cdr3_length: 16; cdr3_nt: TGCGCCAGCAGCCTCCTAGACTCATGGCTGGATTCACCCCTCCACTTT; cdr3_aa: CASSLLDSWLDSPLHF
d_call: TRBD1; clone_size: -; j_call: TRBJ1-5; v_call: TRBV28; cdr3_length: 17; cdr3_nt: TGTGCCAGCAGGGAGGACAGGGTCTTTGGTAGCAATCAGCCCCAGCATTTT; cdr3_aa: CASREDRVFGSNQPQHF
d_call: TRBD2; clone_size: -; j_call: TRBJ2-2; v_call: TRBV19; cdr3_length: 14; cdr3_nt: TGTGCCAGTAGTAGGACTAGTGACACCGGGGAGCTGTTTTTT; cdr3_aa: CASSRTSDTGELFF
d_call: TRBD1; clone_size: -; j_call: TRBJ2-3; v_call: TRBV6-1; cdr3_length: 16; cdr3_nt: TGTGCCAGCAGTGAAGGGACAGGGTTCTCGGGAGATACGCAGTATTTT; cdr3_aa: CASSEGTGFSGDTQYF
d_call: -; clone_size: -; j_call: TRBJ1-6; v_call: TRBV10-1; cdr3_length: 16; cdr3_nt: TGCGCCAGCAGTGAGAAGGCAGGCTCCTATAATTCACCCCTCCACTTT; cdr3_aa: CASSEKAGSYNSPLHF
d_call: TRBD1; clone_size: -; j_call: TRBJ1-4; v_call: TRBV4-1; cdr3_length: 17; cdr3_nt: TGCGCCAGCAGCCAAGTTGGACAGGGGAAGACTAATGAAAAACTGTTTTTT; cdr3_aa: CASSQVGQGKTNEKLFF
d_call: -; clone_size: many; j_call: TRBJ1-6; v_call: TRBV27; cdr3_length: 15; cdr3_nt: TGTGCCAGCAGCTTCACAGTACCCACCGATTCACCCCTCCACTTT; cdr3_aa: CASSFTVPTDSPLHF
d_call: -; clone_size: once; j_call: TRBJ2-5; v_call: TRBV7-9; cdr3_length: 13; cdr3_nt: TGTGCCAGTGGAGGATGGGGCCGGGAGACCCAGTACTTC; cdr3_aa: CASGGWGRETQYF
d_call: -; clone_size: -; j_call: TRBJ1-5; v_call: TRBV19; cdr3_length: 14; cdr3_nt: TGTGCCAGTAGTTTCCAGGGAAACAATCAGCCCCAGCATTTT; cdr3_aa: CASSFQGNNQPQHF
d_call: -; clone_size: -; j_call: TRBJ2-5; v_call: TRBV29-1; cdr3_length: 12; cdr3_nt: TGCAGCGTTGAAGGGCTAGAGGAGACCCAGTACTTC; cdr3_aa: CSVEGLEETQYF
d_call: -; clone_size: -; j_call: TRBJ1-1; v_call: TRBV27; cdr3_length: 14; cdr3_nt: TGTGCCAGCAGCCGGCAACAGGGGAACACTGAAGCTTTCTTT; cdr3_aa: CASSRQQGNTEAFF
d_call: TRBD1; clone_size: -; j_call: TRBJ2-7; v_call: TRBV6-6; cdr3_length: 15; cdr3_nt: TGTGCCAGCAGTTACTCGAGGGGACAGGCGTACGAGCAGTACTTC; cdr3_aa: CASSYSRGQAYEQYF
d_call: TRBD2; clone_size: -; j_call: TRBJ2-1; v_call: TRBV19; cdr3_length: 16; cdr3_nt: TGTGCCAGTAGTGCCAGGACTAGCGAATCCTACAATGAGCAGTTCTTC; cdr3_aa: CASSARTSESYNEQFF
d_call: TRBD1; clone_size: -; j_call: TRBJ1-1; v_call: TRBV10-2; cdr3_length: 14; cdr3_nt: TGCGCCAGCAGCCCGGGACAGGGGAACACTGAAGCTTTCTTT; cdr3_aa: CASSPGQGNTEAFF
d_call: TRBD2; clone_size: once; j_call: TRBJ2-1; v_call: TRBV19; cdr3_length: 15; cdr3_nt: TGTGCCAGTAGTACAGGGACTAGCGAGTACAATGAGCAGTTCTTC; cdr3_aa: CASSTGTSEYNEQFF
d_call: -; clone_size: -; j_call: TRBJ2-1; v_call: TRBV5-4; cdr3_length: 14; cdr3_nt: TGTGCCAGCAGCGGACCAGGACTGTTTAGTGAGCAGTTCTTC; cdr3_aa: CASSGPGLFSEQFF
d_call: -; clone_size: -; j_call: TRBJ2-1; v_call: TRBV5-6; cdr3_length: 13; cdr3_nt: TGTGCCAGCAGCTTGGCCGCCCTCGATGAGCAGTTCTTC; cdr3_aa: CASSLAALDEQFF
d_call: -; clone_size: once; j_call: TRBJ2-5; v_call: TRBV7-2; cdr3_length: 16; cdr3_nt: TGTGCCAGCAGCTTAGAGACGGTGATCCTAGGGGAGACCCAGTACTTC; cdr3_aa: CASSLETVILGETQYF
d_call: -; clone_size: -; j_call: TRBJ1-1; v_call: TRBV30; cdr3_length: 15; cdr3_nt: TGTGCCTGGACCTCCACTCCGGGAAAGTACACTGAAGCTTTCTTT; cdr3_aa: CAWTSTPGKYTEAFF
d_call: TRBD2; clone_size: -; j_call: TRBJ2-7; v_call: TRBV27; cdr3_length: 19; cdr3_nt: TGTGCCAGCAGTTTAATTTTGACTAGCGGACTACTATACTCCTACGAGCAGTACTTC; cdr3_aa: CASSLILTSGLLYSYEQYF
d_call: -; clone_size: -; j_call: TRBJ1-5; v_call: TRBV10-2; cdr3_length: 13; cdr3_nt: TGCGCCAGCAGAACCAATAGCAATCAGCCCCAGCATTTT; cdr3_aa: CASRTNSNQPQHF
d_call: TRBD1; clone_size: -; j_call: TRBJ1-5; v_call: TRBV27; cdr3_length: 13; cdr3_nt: TGTGCCAGTCGCCGGGACAGAAGCCAGCCCCAGCATTTT; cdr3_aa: CASRRDRSQPQHF
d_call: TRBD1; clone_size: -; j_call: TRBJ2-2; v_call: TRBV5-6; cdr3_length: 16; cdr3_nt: TGTGCCAGCAGGAGGGAACAGGGGGCCTTCACCGGGGAGCTGTTTTTT; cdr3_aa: CASRREQGAFTGELFF
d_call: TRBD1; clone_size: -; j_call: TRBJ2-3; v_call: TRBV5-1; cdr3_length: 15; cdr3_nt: TGCGCCAGCAGCTTGGGAGGGGGCGCTGAGGATACGCAGTATTTT; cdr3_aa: CASSLGGGAEDTQYF
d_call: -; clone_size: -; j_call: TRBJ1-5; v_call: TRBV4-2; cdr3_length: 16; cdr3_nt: TGTGCCAGCAGCCAAGCCAGGGGTGGCAGCAATCAGCCCCAGCATTTT; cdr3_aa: CASSQARGGSNQPQHF
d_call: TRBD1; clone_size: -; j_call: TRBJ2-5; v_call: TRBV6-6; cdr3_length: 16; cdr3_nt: TGTGCCAGCAGTATTGGGGGACAGGGCTACCAAGAGACCCAGTACTTC; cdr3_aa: CASSIGGQGYQETQYF
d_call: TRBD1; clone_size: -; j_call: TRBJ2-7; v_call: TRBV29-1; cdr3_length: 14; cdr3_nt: TGCAGCGCCCGAGGACAGGGGAGCTCCTACGAGCAGTACTTC; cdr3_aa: CSARGQGSSYEQYF
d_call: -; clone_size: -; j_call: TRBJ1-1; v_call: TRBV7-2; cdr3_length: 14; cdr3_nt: TGTGCCAGCAGCTTAGCAGGGCTCGGGACTGAAGCTTTCTTT; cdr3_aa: CASSLAGLGTEAFF
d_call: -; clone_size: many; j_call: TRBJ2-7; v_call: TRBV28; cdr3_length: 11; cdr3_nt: TGTGCCAGCGTAAGACTTAACGAGCAGTACTTC; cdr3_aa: CASVRLNEQYF
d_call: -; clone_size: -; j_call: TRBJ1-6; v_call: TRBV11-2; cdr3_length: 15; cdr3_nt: TGTGCCAGCAGCCTCGGCCTCGGGTCTAATTCACCCCTCCACTTT; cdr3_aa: CASSLGLGSNSPLHF
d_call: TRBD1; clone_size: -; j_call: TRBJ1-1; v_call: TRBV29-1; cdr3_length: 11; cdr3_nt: TGCAGCGTAGACAGGGGGACTGAAGCTTTCTTT; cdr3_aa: CSVDRGTEAFF
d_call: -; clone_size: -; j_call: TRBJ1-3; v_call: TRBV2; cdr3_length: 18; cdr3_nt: TGTGCCAGCAGCGCCCGGCCGGAACGGACAACTACTGGAAACACCATATATTTT; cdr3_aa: CASSARPERTTTGNTIYF
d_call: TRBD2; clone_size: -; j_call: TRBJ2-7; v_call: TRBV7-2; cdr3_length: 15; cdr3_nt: TGTGCCAGCAGCCTCAGCGGGAGGACGGGCTACGAGCAGTACTTC; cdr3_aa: CASSLSGRTGYEQYF
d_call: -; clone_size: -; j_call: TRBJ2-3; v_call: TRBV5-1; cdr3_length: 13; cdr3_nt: TGCGCCAGCAGCTTGGGCATAGTAGATACGCAGTATTTT; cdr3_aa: CASSLGIVDTQYF
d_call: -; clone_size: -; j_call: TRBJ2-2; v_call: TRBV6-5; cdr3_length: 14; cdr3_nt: TGTGCCAGCACAAGGGGGCTAGCGGCTGGGGAGCTGTTTTTT; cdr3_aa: CASTRGLAAGELFF
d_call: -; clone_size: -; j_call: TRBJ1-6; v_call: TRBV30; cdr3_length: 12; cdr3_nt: TGTGCCTGGAGTGGCCTTACATGGTCCCTCCACTTT; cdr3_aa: CAWSGLTWSLHF
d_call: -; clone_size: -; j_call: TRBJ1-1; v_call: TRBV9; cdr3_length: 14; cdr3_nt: TGTGCCAGCAGCGTAGGGGGGTGGAACACTGAAGCTTTCTTT; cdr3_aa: CASSVGGWNTEAFF
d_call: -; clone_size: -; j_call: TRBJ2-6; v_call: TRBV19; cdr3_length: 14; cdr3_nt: TGTGCCAGTAGTGACGGTGCTGGGGCCAACGTCCTGACTTTC; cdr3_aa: CASSDGAGANVLTF
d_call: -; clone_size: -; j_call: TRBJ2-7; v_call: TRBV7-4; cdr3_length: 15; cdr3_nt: TGTGCCAGCAGCTTCTATTGGGGGCACCCCTACGAGCAGTACTTC; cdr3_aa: CASSFYWGHPYEQYF
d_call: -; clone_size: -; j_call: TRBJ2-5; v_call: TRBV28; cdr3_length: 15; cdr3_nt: TGTGCCAGCAGTTTCCTTGCGGAGGAGATAGAGACCCAGTACTTC; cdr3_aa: CASSFLAEEIETQYF
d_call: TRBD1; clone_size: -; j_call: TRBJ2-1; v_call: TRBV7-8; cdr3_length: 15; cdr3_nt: TGTGCCAGCAGCTCGGACAGGGGAGAGGTCAATGAGCAGTTCTTC; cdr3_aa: CASSSDRGEVNEQFF
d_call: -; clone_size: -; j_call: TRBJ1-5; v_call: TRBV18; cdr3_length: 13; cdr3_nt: TGTGCCAGCTCACCCACAGACAATCAGCCCCAGCATTTT; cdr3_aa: CASSPTDNQPQHF
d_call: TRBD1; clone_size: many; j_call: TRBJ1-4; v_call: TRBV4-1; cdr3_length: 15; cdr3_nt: TGCGCCAGCAGCCAAGTGGGGACAGGGAATGAAAAACTGTTTTTT; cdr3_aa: CASSQVGTGNEKLFF